This passage covers 17 T cell receptor beta chains from one sample sequenced in a study of human T cells and chemical hapten exposure. Each CDR3 protein gets one entry after TCRdb re-called the RACE reads with MiXCR. The sample includes roughly 50,000 distinct CDR3 sequences, 9.5% to 11% of them seen just once. Time point defined: patch test 1, 2 weeks after DPC sensitization. The treatment was: therapeutic diphenylcyclopropenone sensitization with weekly scalp DPC. Extraction of total RNA was performed on unfractionated whole blood. Sequenced material: whole blood, taken in connection with sensitization to the hapten diphenylcyclopropenone (DPC). These receptor sequences come from a woman in her thirties or forties with alopecia areata. Some clones in this sample may be carry-over from other donors' samples.

The J gene is TRBJ2-2, the V gene TRBV18, with D unresolved. V gave up 5 bases and J gave up 3 bases, with 13 bases separating them. CDR3 length: 15 residues. Looked up from germline, CDR1 is KGHSH and CDR2 is LQKENI. CDR3 nucleotides: TGTGCCAGCTCAAGATCGGTGGATTACACCGGGGAGCTGTTTTTT. Translation gives CASSRSVDYTGELFF.

This clonotype was detected many times. This rearrangement joins TRBV14 to TRBJ2-5; 13 bases align to TRBD2. Per germline, CDR1 SGHDN and CDR2 FVKESK. This CDR3 spans 20 amino acids. The junction had 13 bases not matched to a gene; V was cut back by 1 base and J by 2 bases. CDR3 sequence reads: CASSQVTRTSGSRQQETQYF. CDR3 in DNA: TGTGCCAGCAGCCAAGTTACCCGGACTAGCGGGAGCCGACAACAAGAGACCCAGTACTTC. Full variable domain (remainder filled in from reference TRBV14 and TRBJ2-5): EAGVTQFPSHSVIEKGQTVTLRCDPISGHDNLYWYRRVMGKEIKFLLHFVKESKQDESGMPNNRFLAERTGGTYSTLKVQPAELEDSGVYFCASSQVTRTSGSRQQETQYFGPGTRLLVL.

This clonotype was observed many times. This chain uses TRBV20-1 with TRBJ2-1; 10 nucleotides line up with TRBD2. CDR1 and CDR2 from the germline V gene are DFQATT and SNEGSKA (reference sequence). V was clipped by 4 bases and J by 7 bases; unmatched bases: 10. The CDR3 is made up of 15 amino acids. CDR3 nucleotides: TGCAGTGCTACCCCTTCTCTAGCGGGAGTTAATGAGCAGTTCTTC. This translates into CSATPSLAGVNEQFF.

By sample fraction, this clonotype is medium-sized. This chain uses TRBV7-2 with TRBJ1-5; D unclear. Trimming took 5 bases from V and 0 from J, leaving 8 bases between them. The CDR3 has 14 amino acids. Germline V gene lookup returns CDR1 SGHTA and CDR2 FQGNSA. The CDR3 reads CASSATASNQPQHF. CDR3 nucleotide sequence: TGTGCCAGCAGCGCCACAGCTAGCAATCAGCCCCAGCATTTT.

As for this clonotype: A read error may produce the germline difference seen at one junction end. The V call is TRBV28, the J call TRBJ2-5, with 9 bases fitting TRBD2. Germline V CDR1 and CDR2: MDHEN, SYDVKM. CDR3 length: 14 amino acids. CDR3 nucleotide sequence: TGTCCCAGCAGTCTCTTAGCGGGAGCAGAGACCCAGTACTTC. Encoded protein: CPSSLLAGAETQYF. Looking up the rest from reference TRBV28 and TRBJ2-5 gives the full variable domain: DVKVTQSSRYLVKRTGEKVFLECVQDMDHENMFWYRQDPGLGLRLIYFSYDVKMKEKGDIPEGYSVSREKKERFSLILESASTNQTSMYLCPSSLLAGAETQYFGPGTRLLVL.

There are many counts of this clonotype. The chain combines TRBV29-1 with TRBJ2-5; perhaps D is TRBD1 or TRBD2 (7 bases each). This CDR3 has 13 amino acids. V gave up 4 bases and J gave up 7 bases, with 16 bases separating them. Germline CDR1 and CDR2: SQVTM and ANQGSEA. Here the CDR3 DNA reads TGCAGCGTTGTATCAGGGGGGGTAATGACCCAGTACTTC. This codes for CSVVSGGVMTQYF.

The DNA for the CDR3 is TGTGCCAGCAACCGCCCCGGACAGGGGAGCGCTGAAGCTTTCTTT. This codes for CASNRPGQGSAEAFF. The chain joins TRBV12-3 or TRBV12-4 to TRBJ1-1, with 9 bases aligning to TRBD1. Germline trimming cut 7 bases from V and 6 bases from J; bases unmatched to any gene: 12. The CDR3 consists of 15 residues.

This clonotype was detected ten times or more. This CDR3 is CATSVLGLVRSYEQYF. The CDR3, as DNA: TGTGCCACCAGTGTCCTCGGACTAGTCCGGTCCTACGAGCAGTACTTC. The chain carries TRBV24-1 and TRBJ2-7, with 7 bases matching TRBD2. This CDR3 region has 16 residues. The germline V gene encodes CDR1 KGHDR and CDR2 SFDVKD. With 5 bases clipped from V and 1 base from J, the junction kept 10 bases outside the gene matches.

This clonotype was detected ten times or more. V gene TRBV30 combines with J gene TRBJ1-6; D is possibly TRBD1 (6 bases). The V end was cut by 0 bases, the J end by 0 bases, with 9 bases between. The CDR3 sequence is 16 residues long. From germline, CDR1 is GTSNPN and CDR2 SVGIG (reference sequence). CDR3 coding DNA: TGTGCCTGGAGTGTACAGGGAAGCTCCTATAATTCACCCCTCCACTTT. Translating gives CAWSVQGSSYNSPLHF.

The sample holds a few counts of this clonotype. The chain carries TRBV6-2 or TRBV6-3 and TRBJ2-2, with D uncertain. Trimming removed 2 bases from V and 1 base from J, with 8 bases in between. The CDR3 runs 15 residues. From germline, CDR1 is MNHEY and CDR2 SVGEGT. CDR3 in DNA: TGTGCCAGCAGTTACCCCCCAGTGAACACCGGGGAGCTGTTTTTT. Its protein product is CASSYPPVNTGELFF.

The table lists this clonotype with a few counts. The genes are TRBV20-1 and TRBJ2-3; 10 bases match TRBD2. The CDR3 spans 15 residues. V was clipped by 3 bases and J by 4 bases; unmatched bases: 7. CDR1 DFQATT and CDR2 SNEGSKA come from the germline V gene (reference sequence). CDR3: CSARSGGAGADTQYF. The CDR3 DNA reads TGCAGTGCTAGGAGCGGGGGGGCAGGAGCAGATACGCAGTATTTT.

The chain recombines TRBV27 with TRBJ2-7; TRBD1 matches at 10 bases. The V segment lost 5 bases and the J segment 5 bases; nucleotides outside the gene matches: 15. The CDR3 is made up of 17 amino acids. CDR1 and CDR2 (germline): MNHEY, SMNVEV (reference sequence). The CDR3 region is CASSPHHPRQGANEQYF. CDR3 in DNA: TGTGCCAGCAGTCCTCACCACCCTCGACAGGGGGCTAACGAGCAGTACTTC.

The V call is TRBV30, the J call TRBJ2-7; D gene unclear. CDR3 size: 12 residues. Deletions cut 3 bases from V and 2 bases from J, with 8 bases between. Germline V CDR1 and CDR2: GTSNPN, SVGIG (reference sequence). The CDR3 DNA reads as TGTGCCTGGAGAGGGATTGCCTACGAGCAGTACTTC. Protein sequence: CAWRGIAYEQYF.

This clonotype came up a few times. V and J are TRBV4-3 and TRBJ1-3, with D unclear. Trimming removed 1 base at V and 2 bases at J, with 9 bases between. Per germline, CDR1 LGHNA and CDR2 YSLEER. The CDR3 spans 15 residues. In DNA form, the CDR3 reads TGCGCCAGCAGCCAAGCGGAAGGAACTGGAAACACCATATATTTT. It encodes CASSQAEGTGNTIYF.

This clonotype showed up many times. This rearrangement joins TRBV20-1 to TRBJ2-1; tentatively, D is TRBD1 (5 bases). Trimming stripped 2 bases from V and 0 bases from J, with 11 bases between. Germline loops: CDR1 DFQATT, CDR2 SNEGSKA (reference sequence). The CDR3 has 15 residues. CDR3 nucleotides: TGCAGTGCTAGAAAGGGGCCGAGCTCCTACAATGAGCAGTTCTTC. As protein: CSARKGPSSYNEQFF.

In its sample, this clonotype was seen many times. The chain links TRBV6-5 to TRBJ2-3; possible D gene TRBD2, 6 bases. Germline V gene data show CDR1 as MNHEY and CDR2 as SVGAGI. V was clipped by 7 bases and J by 3 bases, with 17 bases between them. CDR3 length equals 15 residues. The CDR3 DNA follows: TGTGCCAGCACCCGGGCCCTAGCGAATACAGATACGCAGTATTTT. It yields the protein CASTRALANTDTQYF.

V and J are TRBV28 and TRBJ1-1; D uncertain. This CDR3 has 12 amino acids. Between the trimmed V and J ends, which lost 2 bases and 4 bases, there was a span of 5 bases. Germline V gene sequence: CDR1 MDHEN, CDR2 SYDVKM. In DNA form, the CDR3 reads TGTGCCAGCAGTTTAGGAACCACTGAAGCTTTCTTT. Encoded protein: CASSLGTTEAFF.